The next 23 T cell receptor beta chains were all read from a single sample in a study of blood T cell repertoires in COVID-19. Produced via immunoSEQ multiplex PCR; TCRdb's table is partial and in-frame only. The sample contains 110,000 or so clones, roughly 76% of which appear only once. Sequenced sample: peripheral blood. The receptors come from a human donor in a cohort sampled during active COVID-19.

This sequence joins TRBV4-1 and TRBJ2-7; TRBD1 matches at 8 bases. Germline-derived CDR1 and CDR2 are MGHRA and YSYEKL. Unmatched junction bases numbered 11, after V lost 1 base and J lost 3 bases. The CDR3 is 17 residues long. The CDR3, as DNA: TGCGCCAGCAGCCAAGGGTTTCCCGGGACAGGCAACTACGAGCAGTACTTC. As protein: CASSQGFPGTGNYEQYF.

This chain connects TRBV14 to TRBJ2-2, with D perhaps matching TRBD2 (5 bases). The CDR3 covers 15 residues. From germline, CDR1 is SGHDN and CDR2 FVKESK. The V gene lost 2 bases and the J gene lost 1 base, with 8 bases spanning the gap. The CDR3 nucleotides read TGTGCCAGCAGCCAACAACTAGTGAACACCGGGGAGCTGTTTTTT. Protein product: CASSQQLVNTGELFF.

The CDR3 loop is CASSKISSWLAVLGHIYNEQFF. CDR3 DNA: TGTGCCAGCAGCAAAATTAGTTCGTGGCTAGCGGTCTTAGGGCATATCTACAATGAGCAGTTCTTC. The rearrangement links TRBV21-1 to TRBJ2-1; the table assigns TRBD2, which was not confirmed against the DNA. TRBV21-1 is marked as a pseudogene. The CDR3 has 22 residues.

The DNA for the CDR3 is TGTGCCAGCAGTGACCGCGGGACTAGCGGGGGGTACAATGAGCAGTTCTTC. Translation gives CASSDRGTSGGYNEQFF. This chain links TRBV6-4 with TRBJ2-1; 15 bases are shared with TRBD2. The CDR3 sequence is 17 residues long. Germline CDR1 reads MRHNA; CDR2 reads SNTAGT. Losses at the gene ends were 2 bases for V and 4 bases for J; bases not matched to a gene: 3.

This clone is a singleton in its sample. This sequence joins TRBV4-3 and TRBJ2-2; no definite D call. The germline V and J ends were trimmed by 0 bases and 2 bases, with 4 bases remaining between them. In germline, CDR1 is LGHNA, CDR2 YSLEER. The CDR3 contains 14 residues. The CDR3 nucleotides are TGCGCCAGCAGCCAAGAACAAAACACCGGGGAGCTGTTTTTT. This gives the protein CASSQEQNTGELFF.

The chain is built from TRBV27 and TRBJ2-7; TRBD2 matches 7 bases. J was trimmed by 6 bases and V by 3 bases; bases with no gene match: 5. The CDR3 consists of 13 residues. From germline, CDR1 is MNHEY and CDR2 SMNVEV (reference sequence). This chain's CDR3 is CASSLTAGIEQYF. CDR3 coding DNA: TGTGCCAGCAGTTTGACAGCGGGGATCGAGCAGTACTTC.

The chain links TRBV19 to TRBJ1-2; 7 bases line up with TRBD1. V lost 3 bases and J lost 3; bases outside the gene matches: 7. The CDR3 contains 15 residues. Germline V gene lookup returns CDR1 LNHDA and CDR2 SQIVND (reference sequence). DNA of the CDR3: TGTGCCAGTAGTATTCCTCAGGGGGAACACTATGGCTACACCTTC. Its protein is CASSIPQGEHYGYTF. Full variable domain (outside the CDR3, taken from reference TRBV19 and TRBJ1-2): DGGITQSPKYLFRKEGQNVTLSCEQNLNHDAMYWYRQDPGQGLRLIYYSQIVNDFQKGDIAEGYSVSREKKESFPLTVTSAQKNPTAFYLCASSIPQGEHYGYTFGSGTRLTVV.

V usage is TRBV19 and J usage is TRBJ2-1, with a tentative D call TRBD2 (6 bases). Trimming cost V 5 bases and J 4 bases, with 12 bases left between them. The CDR3 has 14 amino acids. Germline loops: CDR1 LNHDA, CDR2 SQIVND (reference sequence). The CDR3 DNA reads as TGTGCCAGTAGTCCGGGACTCCCGTACAATGAGCAGTTCTTC. Its protein is CASSPGLPYNEQFF.

The chain joins TRBV28 to TRBJ1-2; TRBD1 might be the D (5 bases). Trimming stripped 5 bases from V and 5 bases from J, with 12 bases between. Per the germline V gene, CDR1 is MDHEN and CDR2 is SYDVKM. The CDR3 is 13 amino acids. Written as DNA, the CDR3 is TGTGCCAGCAGTCCCCGACAGCTTTATGGCTACACCTTC. This codes for CASSPRQLYGYTF.

This chain joins TRBV19 and TRBJ2-2; 9 positions agree with TRBD1. The CDR3 length is 15 residues. With 5 bases clipped from V and 4 bases from J, the junction kept 5 bases outside the gene matches. The germline V gene has CDR1 LNHDA and CDR2 SQIVND (reference sequence). The CDR3 nucleotides read TGTGCCAGTAGTCAGGGACAGGGAGGCACCGGGGAGCTGTTTTTT. It translates to CASSQGQGGTGELFF.

This clone was seen just once. V and J are TRBV28 and TRBJ2-4; 8 nucleotides align to TRBD2. The length of the CDR3 is 16 residues. The ends lost 4 bases at V and 4 bases at J; junction bases unmatched: 9. CDR1 MDHEN and CDR2 SYDVKM come from the germline V gene. CDR3 sequence: CASSSTIKREKNIQYF. In nucleotides, the CDR3 is TGTGCCAGCAGTTCGACTATCAAGCGGGAGAAAAACATTCAGTACTTC.

J is TRBJ1-1 and V is TRBV6-5, with no clear D. The CDR3 contains 13 residues. Germline lookup yields CDR1 MNHEY and CDR2 SVGAGI. V was clipped by 6 bases and J by 1 base, with 9 bases between them. Written as DNA, the CDR3 is TGTGCCAGCAGCCCCAGACAGAACACTGAAGCTTTCTTT. This gives the protein CASSPRQNTEAFF.

V gene TRBV5-1 combines with J gene TRBJ2-7; D ambiguous. Trimming pared 4 bases from V and 1 base from J, leaving 9 bases between. The CDR3 is 13 residues long. Germline CDR1 SGHRS, CDR2 YFSETQ. Here the CDR3 reads CASSTGESYEQYF. CDR3 bases: TGCGCCAGCAGCACCGGAGAGTCCTACGAGCAGTACTTC.

The rearrangement links TRBV11-3 to TRBJ2-7; the match to TRBD2 covers 7 bases. V lost 5 bases, J lost 5 bases, and 12 bases stayed unmatched. The germline gives CDR1 SGHNT, CDR2 YENEEA. This CDR3 is built from 15 residues. The chain's CDR3 is CASSPMGGSGDEQYF. The CDR3 region has the DNA TGTGCCAGCAGCCCCATGGGGGGGTCAGGCGACGAGCAGTACTTC.

This clone was observed a single time. V is TRBV18 and J is TRBJ1-2; D might be TRBD1 (5 bases). The V end lost 3 bases, the J end lost 2 bases, and 16 bases lay between the germline ends. From germline, CDR1 is KGHSH and CDR2 LQKENI. The CDR3 loop spans 16 amino acids. The CDR3 loop reads CASSPPMLQANYGYTF. In DNA, the CDR3 is TGTGCCAGCTCACCTCCAATGTTACAGGCAAACTATGGCTACACCTTC.

In this sample, this clone turned up a few times. The chain uses TRBV19 and TRBJ2-7, with 8 bases fitting TRBD1. This CDR3 spans 15 amino acids. The V segment lost 5 bases and the J segment 4 bases; nucleotides outside the gene matches: 10. In germline, CDR1 is LNHDA, CDR2 SQIVND (reference sequence). The CDR3 here is CASSEGQGRGYEQYF. The CDR3 region has the DNA TGTGCCAGTAGTGAAGGACAGGGAAGGGGTTACGAGCAGTACTTC.

The rearrangement links TRBV20-1 to TRBJ1-3, with D maybe TRBD1 (5 bases). There are 17 residues in the CDR3. CDR1 DFQATT and CDR2 SNEGSKA come from the germline V gene (reference sequence). V was trimmed by 3 bases and J by 0 bases, leaving 18 bases between them. The CDR3 sequence: CSASGDRRDFSGNTIYF. The CDR3 DNA sequence: TGCAGTGCTAGTGGGGATCGCAGGGACTTCTCTGGAAACACCATATATTTT.

The chain employs TRBV14 and TRBJ2-7, with 8 bases lining up with TRBD2. Germline CDR1 reads SGHDN; CDR2 reads FVKESK. J was trimmed by 2 bases and V by 4 bases; bases with no gene match: 4. The CDR3 is made up of 14 amino acids. CDR3 residues: CASSPIGRAYEQYF. The CDR3 region has the DNA TGTGCCAGCAGCCCTATCGGGAGGGCCTACGAGCAGTACTTC.

The chain combines TRBV30 with TRBJ2-1, with 10 bases aligning to TRBD2. The CDR3 loop spans 12 amino acids. CDR1 and CDR2 (germline): GTSNPN, SVGIG (reference sequence). J lost 16 bases, V lost 0 bases, and 6 bases had no gene match. CDR3 loop: CAWSVELAGGFF. For the CDR3, the DNA is TGTGCCTGGAGTGTAGAATTAGCGGGGGGTTTCTTC.

This clone appeared a single time. This sequence joins TRBV5-4 and TRBJ2-7, with D unclear. Germline values: CDR1 SGHNT, CDR2 YYREEE (reference sequence). Trimming stripped 4 bases from V and 2 bases from J, with 10 bases between. The CDR3 is 13 amino acids. DNA for the CDR3: TGTGCCAGCAGCCCACAACTAACCTACGAGCAGTACTTC. It specifies CASSPQLTYEQYF.

The chain is built from TRBV29-1 and TRBJ2-1; the match to TRBD2 covers 8 bases. CDR1 is SQVTM and CDR2 is ANQGSEA in the germline V gene. V lost 2 bases and J lost 3; bases outside the gene matches: 12. The CDR3 sequence is 17 residues long. The CDR3 here is CSVELDVAGINYNEQFF. The CDR3 DNA sequence: TGCAGCGTTGAATTAGATGTAGCGGGGATAAACTACAATGAGCAGTTCTTC.

Written as DNA, the CDR3 is TGTGCCAGCAGCTCCACCGTTGGGACAGGGAATGAGCAGTTCTTC. It yields the protein CASSSTVGTGNEQFF. This sequence joins TRBV7-3 and TRBJ2-1; 9 nucleotides line up with TRBD1. The junction had 8 bases not matched to a gene; V was cut back by 4 bases and J by 7 bases. This CDR3 has 15 residues. Germline V CDR1 and CDR2: SGHTA, FQGTGA.

This clone was detected once. The chain employs TRBV7-2 and TRBJ1-1; tentatively, D is TRBD1 (5 bases). The germline CDR1 and CDR2 sequences are SGHTA and FQGNSA. The CDR3 is 12 amino acids. Trimming took 4 bases from V and 3 from J, leaving 6 bases between them. DNA for the CDR3: TGTGCCAGCAGCTCACAGGACACTGAAGCTTTCTTT. This sequence encodes CASSSQDTEAFF.